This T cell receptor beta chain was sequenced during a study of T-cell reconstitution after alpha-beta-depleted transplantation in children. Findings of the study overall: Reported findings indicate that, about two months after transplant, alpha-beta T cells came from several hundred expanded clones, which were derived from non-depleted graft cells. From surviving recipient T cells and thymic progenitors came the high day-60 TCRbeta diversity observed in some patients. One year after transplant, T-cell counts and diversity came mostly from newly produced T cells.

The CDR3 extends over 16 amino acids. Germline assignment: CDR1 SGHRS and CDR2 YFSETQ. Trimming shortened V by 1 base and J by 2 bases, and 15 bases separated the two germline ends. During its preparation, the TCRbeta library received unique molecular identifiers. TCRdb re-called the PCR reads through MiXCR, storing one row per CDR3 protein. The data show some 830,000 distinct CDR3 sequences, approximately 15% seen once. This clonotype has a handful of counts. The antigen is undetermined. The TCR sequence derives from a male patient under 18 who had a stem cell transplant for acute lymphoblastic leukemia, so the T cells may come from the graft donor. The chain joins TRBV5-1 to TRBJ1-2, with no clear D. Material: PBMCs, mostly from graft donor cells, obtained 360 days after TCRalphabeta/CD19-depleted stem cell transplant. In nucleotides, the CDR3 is TGCGCCAGCAGCTTGACCCCAGGAGAGGCCAACTATGGCTACACCTTC. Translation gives CASSLTPGEANYGYTF.